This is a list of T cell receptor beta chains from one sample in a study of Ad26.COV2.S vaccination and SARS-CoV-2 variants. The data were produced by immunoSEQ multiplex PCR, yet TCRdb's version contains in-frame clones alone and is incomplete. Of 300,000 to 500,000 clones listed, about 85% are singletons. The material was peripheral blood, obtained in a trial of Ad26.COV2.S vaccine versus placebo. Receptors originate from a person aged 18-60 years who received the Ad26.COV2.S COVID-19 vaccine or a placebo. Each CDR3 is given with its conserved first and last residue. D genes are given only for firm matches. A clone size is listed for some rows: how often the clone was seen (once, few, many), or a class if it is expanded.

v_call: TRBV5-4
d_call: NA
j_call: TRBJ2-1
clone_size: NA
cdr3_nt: TGTGCCAGCAGCTTCCGGTCCTACAATGAGCAGTTCTTC
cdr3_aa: CASSFRSYNEQFF

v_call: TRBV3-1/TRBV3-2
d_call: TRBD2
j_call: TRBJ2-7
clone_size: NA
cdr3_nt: TGTGCCAGCAGCCGAGAACTAGCGGTGTCCTACGAGCAGTACTTC
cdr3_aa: CASSRELAVSYEQYF

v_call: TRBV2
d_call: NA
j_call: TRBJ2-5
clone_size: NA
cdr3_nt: TGTGCCACGAGTAGGAGCGGTGCAGAGACCCAGTACTTC
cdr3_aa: CATSRSGAETQYF

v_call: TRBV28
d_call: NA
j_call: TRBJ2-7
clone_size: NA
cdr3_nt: TGTGCCAGCAGTACCCCTAGGACCACCAGGTACGAGCAGTACTTC
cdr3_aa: CASSTPRTTRYEQYF

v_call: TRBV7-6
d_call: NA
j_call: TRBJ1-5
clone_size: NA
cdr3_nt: TGTGCCAGCAGCTCCGGAGGGAATCAGCCCCAGCATTTT
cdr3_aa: CASSSGGNQPQHF

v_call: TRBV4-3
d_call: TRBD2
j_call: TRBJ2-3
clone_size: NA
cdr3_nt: TGCGCCAGCAGCCAACTGGGACTAGCGGGGACCACAGATACGCAGTATTTT
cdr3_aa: CASSQLGLAGTTDTQYF

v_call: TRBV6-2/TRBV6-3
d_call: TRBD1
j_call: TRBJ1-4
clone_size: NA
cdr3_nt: TGTGCCAGCAGTCGGACAGGCTACGAAAAACTGTTTTTT
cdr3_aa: CASSRTGYEKLFF

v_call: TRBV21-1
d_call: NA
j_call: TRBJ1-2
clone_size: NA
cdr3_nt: TGTGCCAGCAGCAAAGTACCCCGGGGGGAGGACTATGGCTACACCTTC
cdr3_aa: CASSKVPRGEDYGYTF

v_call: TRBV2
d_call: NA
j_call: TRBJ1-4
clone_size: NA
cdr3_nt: TGTGCCAGCAGGACAGATAATGAAAAACTGTTTTTT
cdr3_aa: CASRTDNEKLFF

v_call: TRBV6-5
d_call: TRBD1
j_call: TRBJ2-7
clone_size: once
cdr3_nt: TGTGCCAGCAGGGGGGACAGGTACGAGCAGTACTTC
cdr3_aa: CASRGDRYEQYF

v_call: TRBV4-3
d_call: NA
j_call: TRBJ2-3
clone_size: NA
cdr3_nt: TGCGCCAGCAGCCAAGATCTCAGTCCTGGTACGCAGTATTTT
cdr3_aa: CASSQDLSPGTQYF

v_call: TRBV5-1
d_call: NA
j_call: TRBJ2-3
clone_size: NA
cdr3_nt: TGCGCCAGCAGCTTTAGTGGCTACGTAGATACGCAGTATTTT
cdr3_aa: CASSFSGYVDTQYF

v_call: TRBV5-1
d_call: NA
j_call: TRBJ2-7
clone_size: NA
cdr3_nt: TGCGCCAGCAGCTTGGGGACGTCTCTCTACGAGCAGTACTTC
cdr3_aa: CASSLGTSLYEQYF

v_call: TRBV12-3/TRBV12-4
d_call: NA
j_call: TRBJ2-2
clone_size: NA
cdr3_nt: TGTGCCAGCAGTTCTTTCTCCGGGGAGCTGTTTTTT
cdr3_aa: CASSSFSGELFF

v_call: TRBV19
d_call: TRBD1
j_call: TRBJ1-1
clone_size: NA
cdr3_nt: TGTGCCAGTAGTGACAGGGACAGATTCACTGAAGCTTTCTTT
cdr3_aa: CASSDRDRFTEAFF

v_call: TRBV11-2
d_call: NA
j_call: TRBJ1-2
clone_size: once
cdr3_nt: TGTGCCAGCAGCTTAGGTTATGCGACAGGATCCGGCTACACCTTC
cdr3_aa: CASSLGYATGSGYTF

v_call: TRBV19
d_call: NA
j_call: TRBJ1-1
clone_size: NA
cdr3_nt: TGTGCCAGTACTACAGGCACTGAAGCTTTCTTT
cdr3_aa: CASTTGTEAFF

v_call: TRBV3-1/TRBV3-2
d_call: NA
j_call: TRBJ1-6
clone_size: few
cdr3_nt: TGTGCCAGCAGCCAGGGCACCTATAATTCACCCCTCCACTTT
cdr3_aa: CASSQGTYNSPLHF

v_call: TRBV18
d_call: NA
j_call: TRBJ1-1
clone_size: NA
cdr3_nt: TGTGCCAGCTCACCAGGAGGAAAGAACACTGAAGCTTTCTTT
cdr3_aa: CASSPGGKNTEAFF

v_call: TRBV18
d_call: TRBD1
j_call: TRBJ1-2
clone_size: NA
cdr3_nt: TGTGCCAGCTCACCTGGGACAGCTAACTATGGCTACACCTTC
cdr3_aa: CASSPGTANYGYTF

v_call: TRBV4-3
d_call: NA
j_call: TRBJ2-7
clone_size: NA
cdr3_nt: TGCGCCAGCAGCCAACTACTTGGGAACTCCTACGAGCAGTACTTC
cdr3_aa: CASSQLLGNSYEQYF

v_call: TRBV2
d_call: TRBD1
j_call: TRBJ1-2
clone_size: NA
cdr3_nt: TGTGCCAGCAGTGCTAGGCGACAGGGATACTATGGCTACACCTTC
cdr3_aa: CASSARRQGYYGYTF

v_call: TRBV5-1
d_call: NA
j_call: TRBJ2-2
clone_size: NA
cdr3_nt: TGCGCCAGCAGGGAGAGATGGGACACCGGGGAGCTGTTTTTT
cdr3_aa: CASRERWDTGELFF

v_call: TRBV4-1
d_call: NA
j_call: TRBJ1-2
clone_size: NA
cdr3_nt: TGCGCCAGCAGCCAAGTTCTTCGGACAGACCGCTATGGCTACACCTTC
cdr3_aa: CASSQVLRTDRYGYTF

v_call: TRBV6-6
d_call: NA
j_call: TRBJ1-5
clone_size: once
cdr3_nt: TGTGCCAGCCACACGAAGCCGTGGAGGGATAACCAGCCCCAGCATTTT
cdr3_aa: CASHTKPWRDNQPQHF

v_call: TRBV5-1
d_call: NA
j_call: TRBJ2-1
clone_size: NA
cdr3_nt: TGCGCCAGCAGCTTGGGGGACGGTAATGAGCAGTTCTTC
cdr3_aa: CASSLGDGNEQFF

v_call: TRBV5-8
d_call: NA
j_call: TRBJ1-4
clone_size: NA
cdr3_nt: TGTGCCAGCAGTAAATCGCCGGGAACGGGAAAACTGTTTTTT
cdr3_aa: CASSKSPGTGKLFF

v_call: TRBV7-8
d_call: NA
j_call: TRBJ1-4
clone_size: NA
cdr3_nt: TGTGCCAGCAGCTTAGAGGGGCGACGGGAAAAACTGTTTTTT
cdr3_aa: CASSLEGRREKLFF

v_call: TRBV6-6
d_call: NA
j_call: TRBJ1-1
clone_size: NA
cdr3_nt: TGTGCCAGCAGCCCCCGATGGACTGAAGCTTTCTTT
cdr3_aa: CASSPRWTEAFF

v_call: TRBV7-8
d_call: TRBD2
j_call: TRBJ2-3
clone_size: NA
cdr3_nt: TGTGCCAGCAGCTTCCCGGGGGGTTTGACAGATACGCAGTATTTT
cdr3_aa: CASSFPGGLTDTQYF

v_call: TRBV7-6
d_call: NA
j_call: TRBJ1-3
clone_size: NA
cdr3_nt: TGTGCCAGCAGCCCTCCGGGTTCCCTCTCTGGAAACACCATATATTTT
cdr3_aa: CASSPPGSLSGNTIYF

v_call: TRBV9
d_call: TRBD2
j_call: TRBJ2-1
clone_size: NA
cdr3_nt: TGTGCCAGCAGCGTAGACGGGACTAGCGGGGATGAGCAGTTCTTC
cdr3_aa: CASSVDGTSGDEQFF

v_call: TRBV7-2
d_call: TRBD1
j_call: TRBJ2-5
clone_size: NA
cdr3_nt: TGTGCCAGCAGCTTGTACAGGGGTCAAGAGACCCAGTACTTC
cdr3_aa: CASSLYRGQETQYF

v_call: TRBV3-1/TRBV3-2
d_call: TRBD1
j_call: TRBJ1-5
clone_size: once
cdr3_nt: TGTGCCAGCAGCCAAGTAGGGGGCGGCAATCAGCCCCAGCATTTT
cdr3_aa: CASSQVGGGNQPQHF

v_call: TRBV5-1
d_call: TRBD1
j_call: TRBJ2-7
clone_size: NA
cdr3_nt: TGCGCCAGCAGCTTGTACGGGACAGGAGGAGGCGAGCAGTACTTC
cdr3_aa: CASSLYGTGGGEQYF

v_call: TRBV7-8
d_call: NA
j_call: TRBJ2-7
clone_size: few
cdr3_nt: TGTGCCAGCAGCTTAAACCGACAGGCACCGGAGCAGTACTTC
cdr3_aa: CASSLNRQAPEQYF

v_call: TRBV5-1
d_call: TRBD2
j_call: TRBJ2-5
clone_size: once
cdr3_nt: TGCGCCAGCACCCGACTAGCGGGGGGCCAAGAGACCCAGTACTTC
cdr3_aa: CASTRLAGGQETQYF

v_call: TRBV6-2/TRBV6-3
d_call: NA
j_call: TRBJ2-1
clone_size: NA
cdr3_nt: TGTGCCAGCAGTTGGCTAGCTGGTGAGCAGTTCTTC
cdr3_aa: CASSWLAGEQFF

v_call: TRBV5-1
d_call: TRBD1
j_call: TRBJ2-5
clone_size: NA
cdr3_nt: TGCGCCAGCAGCCTCAGGACAGGGGGGAGAGAGACCCAGTACTTC
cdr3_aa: CASSLRTGGRETQYF

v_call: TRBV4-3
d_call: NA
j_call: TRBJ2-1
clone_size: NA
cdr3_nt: TGCGCCAGCAGCCAAGATTCCGGACAGACCAATGAGCAGTTCTTC
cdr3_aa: CASSQDSGQTNEQFF

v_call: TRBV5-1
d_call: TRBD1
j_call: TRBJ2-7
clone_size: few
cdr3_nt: TGCGCCAGCAGATCGGGGACAGGGAGGATGGGCGAGCAGTACTTC
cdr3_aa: CASRSGTGRMGEQYF

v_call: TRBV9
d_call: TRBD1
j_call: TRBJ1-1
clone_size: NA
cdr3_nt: TGTGCCAGCAGCGTAGGGGGACAGGCAGCGAACACTGAAGCTTTCTTT
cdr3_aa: CASSVGGQAANTEAFF

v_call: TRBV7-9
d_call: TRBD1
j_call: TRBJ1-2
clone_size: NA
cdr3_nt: TGTGCCAGCAGCTCTCCGTGGACAGGGCTTAACTATGGCTACACCTTC
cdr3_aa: CASSSPWTGLNYGYTF

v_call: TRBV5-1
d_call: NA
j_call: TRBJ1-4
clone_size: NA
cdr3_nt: TGCGCCAGCAGCCTGACAATTTCTAATGAAAAACTGTTTTTT
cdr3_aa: CASSLTISNEKLFF